This TCR beta chain was profiled in a study of T-cell memory formation after mild COVID-19. Turning to the study itself: Across donors, TCR clusters were largely donor specific.

Study-level findings and limits: Largely, contracting CD4+ clones fell within CM and EM, and contracting CD8+ clones within EMRA. In pre-infection memory, a portion of responding clones appeared, which suggested that cross-reactive memory joined.

One entry per CDR3 protein, called by TCRdb with MiXCR from the 5' RACE reads. This repertoire shows around 250,000 distinct CDR3 sequences, approximately 16% found once; its top ten account for 20% to 25%. As regards this clonotype: Its target is unknown.

This receptor was obtained from a man younger than 30 who had mild COVID-19 (a few samples of this study predate the infection). Cell type and time point are not known. The material sequenced was PBMCs or a T cell subset sorted from them (not recorded which).

The CDR3 region has the DNA TGCGCCAGCAGCCCATCCCCGACAGTAATGAACACTGAAGCTTTCTTT. Protein product: CASSPSPTVMNTEAFF. The V call is TRBV5-1, the J call TRBJ1-1; TRBD1 is a possible D gene (5 bases). There are 16 residues in the CDR3. Per germline, CDR1 SGHRS and CDR2 YFSETQ. V lost 4 bases and J 0 bases, leaving 16 bases between the germline ends.